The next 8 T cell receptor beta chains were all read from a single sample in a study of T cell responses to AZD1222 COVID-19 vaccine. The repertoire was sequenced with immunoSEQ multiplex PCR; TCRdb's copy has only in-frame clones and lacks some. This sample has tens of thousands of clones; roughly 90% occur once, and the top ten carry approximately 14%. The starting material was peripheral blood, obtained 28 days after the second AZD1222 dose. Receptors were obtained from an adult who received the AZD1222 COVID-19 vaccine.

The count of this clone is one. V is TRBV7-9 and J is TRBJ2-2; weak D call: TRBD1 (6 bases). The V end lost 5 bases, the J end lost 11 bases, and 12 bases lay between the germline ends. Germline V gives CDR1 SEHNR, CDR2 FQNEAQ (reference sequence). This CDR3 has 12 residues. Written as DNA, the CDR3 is TGTGCCAGCAGCCAGGGGCCGGGAGAGCTGTTTTTT. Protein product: CASSQGPGELFF.

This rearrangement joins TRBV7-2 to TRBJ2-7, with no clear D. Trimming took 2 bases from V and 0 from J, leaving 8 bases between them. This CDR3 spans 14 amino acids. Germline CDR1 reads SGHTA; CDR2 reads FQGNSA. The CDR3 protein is CASSLWAYSYEQYF. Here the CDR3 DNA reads TGTGCCAGCAGCTTATGGGCTTACTCCTACGAGCAGTACTTC.

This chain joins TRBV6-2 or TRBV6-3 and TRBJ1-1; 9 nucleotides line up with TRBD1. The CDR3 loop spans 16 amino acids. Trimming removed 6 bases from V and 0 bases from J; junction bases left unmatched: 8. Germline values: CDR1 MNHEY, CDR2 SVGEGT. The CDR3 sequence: CASSPHRGRMNTEAFF. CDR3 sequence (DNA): TGTGCCAGCAGCCCCCACAGGGGGCGGATGAACACTGAAGCTTTCTTT.

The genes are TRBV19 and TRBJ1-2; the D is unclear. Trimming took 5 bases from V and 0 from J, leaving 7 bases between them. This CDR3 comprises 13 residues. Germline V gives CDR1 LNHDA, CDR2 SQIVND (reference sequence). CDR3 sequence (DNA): TGTGCCAGTAGTGCGGCGGCTAACTATGGCTACACCTTC. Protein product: CASSAAANYGYTF.

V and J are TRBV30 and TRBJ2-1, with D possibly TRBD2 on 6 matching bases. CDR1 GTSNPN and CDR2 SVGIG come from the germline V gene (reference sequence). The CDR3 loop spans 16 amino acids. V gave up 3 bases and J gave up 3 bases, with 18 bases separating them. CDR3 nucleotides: TGTGCCTGGAGCAGCGGGCGGGGAATCGACTACAATGAGCAGTTCTTC. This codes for CAWSSGRGIDYNEQFF. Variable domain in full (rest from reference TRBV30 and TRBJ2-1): SQTIHQWPATLVQPVGSPLSLECTVEGTSNPNLYWYRQAAGRGLQLLFYSVGIGQISSEVPQNLSASRPQDRQFILSSKKLLLSDSGFYLCAWSSGRGIDYNEQFFGPGTRLTVL.

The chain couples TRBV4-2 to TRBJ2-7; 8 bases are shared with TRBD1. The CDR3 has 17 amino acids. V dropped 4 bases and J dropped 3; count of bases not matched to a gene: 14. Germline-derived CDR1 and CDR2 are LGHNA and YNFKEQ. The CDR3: CASSLDDLQGVGYEQYF. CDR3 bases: TGTGCCAGCAGCCTCGACGACCTACAGGGGGTTGGCTACGAGCAGTACTTC.

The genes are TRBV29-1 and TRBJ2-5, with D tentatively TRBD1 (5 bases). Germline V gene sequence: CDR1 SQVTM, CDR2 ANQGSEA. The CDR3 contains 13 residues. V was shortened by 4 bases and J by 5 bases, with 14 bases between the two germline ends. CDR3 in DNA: TGCAGCGTTGGGGGCCGAAACGGGGAGACCCAGTACTTC. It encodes CSVGGRNGETQYF.

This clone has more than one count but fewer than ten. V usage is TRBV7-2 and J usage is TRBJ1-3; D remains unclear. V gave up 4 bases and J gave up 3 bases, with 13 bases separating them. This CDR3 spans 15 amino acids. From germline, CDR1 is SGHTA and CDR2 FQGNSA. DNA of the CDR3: TGTGCCAGCAGCTGGGGAAACTACGGTGGAAACACCATATATTTT. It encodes CASSWGNYGGNTIYF.